The rows below give T cell receptor beta chains drawn from one sample of a study of neurological immune-mediated disorders. TCRdb passed the 5' RACE reads through MiXCR, listing each CDR3 protein once. The sample has around 130,000 distinct CDR3 sequences; roughly 3.4% are singletons. Input material: PBMCs. The receptors stem from a woman aged 25-40 years with multiple sclerosis. The CDR3 runs from the conserved cysteine through the conserved F or W. The order of the fields is CDR3 protein, CDR3 DNA, V gene, clone size, J gene, D gene. A D gene is named only where the DNA matches it firmly. The size field is filled for only some rows; it gives once, few, many or a size class.

CDR3 protein: CASSYDGSSYEQYF
CDR3 DNA: TGTGCCAGCAGTTACGACGGAAGCTCCTACGAGCAGTACTTC
V gene: TRBV6-5
clone size: few
J gene: TRBJ2-7
D gene: -

CDR3 protein: CATSDTGTGVDEQYF
CDR3 DNA: TGTGCCACCAGTGATACCGGGACAGGGGTGGACGAGCAGTACTTC
V gene: TRBV24-1
clone size: many
J gene: TRBJ2-7
D gene: TRBD1

CDR3 protein: CSARDRLLVDEQFF
CDR3 DNA: TGCAGTGCTAGAGACCGCTTGCTGGTAGATGAGCAGTTCTTC
V gene: TRBV20-1
clone size: many
J gene: TRBJ2-1
D gene: -

CDR3 protein: CASSLDPDGYTF
CDR3 DNA: TGTGCCAGCAGCTTAGATCCGGATGGCTACACCTTC
V gene: TRBV7-9
clone size: many
J gene: TRBJ1-2
D gene: -

CDR3 protein: CITNSDTNTGELFF
CDR3 DNA: TGCATCACTAACTCGGACACGAACACCGGGGAGCTGTTTTTT
V gene: TRBV29-1
clone size: -
J gene: TRBJ2-2
D gene: -

CDR3 protein: CSASPPLETQYF
CDR3 DNA: TGCAGTGCTAGCCCCCCCCTGGAGACCCAGTACTTC
V gene: TRBV20-1
clone size: many
J gene: TRBJ2-5
D gene: -

CDR3 protein: CASSLPGEGTNYGYTF
CDR3 DNA: TGTGCCAGCAGCCTCCCGGGAGAGGGAACTAACTATGGCTACACCTTC
V gene: TRBV13
clone size: many
J gene: TRBJ1-2
D gene: -

CDR3 protein: CSADPPGVSYNEQFF
CDR3 DNA: TGCAGTGCTGACCCCCCGGGGGTCTCCTACAATGAGCAGTTCTTC
V gene: TRBV20-1
clone size: many
J gene: TRBJ2-1
D gene: -

CDR3 protein: CASSQSGFGEPQHF
CDR3 DNA: TGTGCCAGCAGCCAATCAGGGTTCGGGGAGCCCCAGCATTTT
V gene: TRBV3-1
clone size: few
J gene: TRBJ1-5
D gene: -

CDR3 protein: CASSPRVGPNYGYTF
CDR3 DNA: TGTGCCAGCAGCCCTAGGGTGGGACCTAACTATGGCTACACCTTC
V gene: TRBV3-1
clone size: many
J gene: TRBJ1-2
D gene: -

CDR3 protein: CASSYYNEQFF
CDR3 DNA: TGTGCCAGCAGTTACTACAATGAGCAGTTCTTC
V gene: TRBV25-1
clone size: many
J gene: TRBJ2-1
D gene: -

CDR3 protein: CASSPDRKGPDTQYF
CDR3 DNA: TGTGCCAGCAGCCCCGACAGAAAAGGCCCAGATACGCAGTATTTT
V gene: TRBV7-2
clone size: many
J gene: TRBJ2-3
D gene: -

CDR3 protein: CASDNTEAFF
CDR3 DNA: TGTGCCAGCGACAACACTGAAGCTTTCTTT
V gene: TRBV7-9
clone size: many
J gene: TRBJ1-1
D gene: -

CDR3 protein: CASNRAGEAFF
CDR3 DNA: TGTGCCAGCAATCGAGCAGGCGAAGCTTTCTTT
V gene: TRBV28
clone size: many
J gene: TRBJ1-1
D gene: -

CDR3 protein: CSVRQAYTEAFF
CDR3 DNA: TGCAGCGTTCGACAGGCATACACTGAAGCTTTCTTT
V gene: TRBV29-1
clone size: many
J gene: TRBJ1-1
D gene: -

CDR3 protein: CAISVGTPNTGELFF
CDR3 DNA: TGTGCCATCAGTGTGGGGACTCCAAACACCGGGGAGCTGTTTTTT
V gene: TRBV10-3
clone size: -
J gene: TRBJ2-2
D gene: -

CDR3 protein: CASRRDVDNYGYTF
CDR3 DNA: TGTGCCAGCAGGCGGGACGTAGATAACTATGGCTACACCTTC
V gene: TRBV7-2
clone size: few
J gene: TRBJ1-2
D gene: -

CDR3 protein: CASSLGDGAHEQFF
CDR3 DNA: TGTGCCAGCAGCTTAGGGGACGGGGCCCATGAGCAGTTCTTC
V gene: TRBV7-6
clone size: many
J gene: TRBJ2-1
D gene: -

CDR3 protein: CASSQDSSTDTQYF
CDR3 DNA: TGCGCCAGCAGCCAAGATTCCAGCACAGATACGCAGTATTTT
V gene: TRBV4-3
clone size: few
J gene: TRBJ2-3
D gene: -

CDR3 protein: CASSLGSSTEAFF
CDR3 DNA: TGCGCCAGCAGCCTGGGGAGTTCCACTGAAGCTTTCTTT
V gene: TRBV4-1
clone size: many
J gene: TRBJ1-1
D gene: -

CDR3 protein: CASSLSRGWGYTF
CDR3 DNA: TGTGCCAGCAGTTTAAGCAGGGGCTGGGGCTACACCTTC
V gene: TRBV27
clone size: many
J gene: TRBJ1-2
D gene: -

CDR3 protein: CSARAWGQNEAFF
CDR3 DNA: TGCAGTGCTAGAGCCTGGGGACAGAATGAAGCTTTCTTT
V gene: TRBV20-1
clone size: many
J gene: TRBJ1-1
D gene: TRBD1

CDR3 protein: CSARATTGGYGYTF
CDR3 DNA: TGCAGTGCTAGAGCCACCACAGGGGGCTATGGCTACACCTTC
V gene: TRBV20-1
clone size: few
J gene: TRBJ1-2
D gene: TRBD1